This T cell receptor (beta chain) was sequenced for a study of CD8 T cells in ankylosing spondylitis. A few counts support this clonotype. As yet, its antigen is unknown. The junction had 5 bases not matched to a gene; V was cut back by 4 bases and J by 6 bases. Germline V lookup: CDR1 SGHRS, CDR2 YFSETQ. This CDR3 has 14 residues. Study observations and caveats: Earlier authors reported some of these motif variants in reactive arthritis synovial fluid and blood.

TCRdb called the 5' RACE reads again in MiXCR, with one record for every CDR3 protein. The table has around 130,000 distinct CDR3 sequences, 7% seen once. This clonotype was sampled from a male donor with ankylosing spondylitis or in good health (not recorded which). The chain couples TRBV5-1 to TRBJ2-7; 12 bases map to TRBD1. The specimen sequenced was blood, either unsorted or a sorted T cell fraction (not recorded which). The CDR3 loop reads CASSGGTGGIEQYF. In nucleotides, the CDR3 is TGCGCCAGCAGCGGTGGGACAGGGGGCATCGAGCAGTACTTC.